This T cell receptor beta chain was identified in a study of cytomegalovirus exposure and HLA in healthy donors. Study results and caveats: Many donors carried some public TCRs, although rarity characterized most TCR sequences. Published work reported that the classifier diagnosed cytomegalovirus status with high specificity and sensitivity. The study recorded 160 or so TCR beta chains that were cytomegalovirus-associated. In a later analysis, V- and J-gene trimming of beta chains associated with a DCLRE1C missense variant, replicated independently.

This clone was observed a single time. Antigen specificity is unknown. PCR primers comprised 60 Vbeta and 13 Jbeta primers. Profiled with immunoSEQ multiplex PCR; TCRdb holds only in-frame clones, not every one. Of about 160,000 clones in the sample, around 83% were seen once. There are 15 residues in the CDR3. V lost 3 bases to trimming and J lost 5 bases; unmatched junction nucleotides: 6. Germline V CDR1 and CDR2: SGDLS, YYNGEE. The rearrangement joins TRBV9 to TRBJ2-5; 11 bases are shared with TRBD1. The sample comprised PBMCs. The TCR was taken from a man between 45 and 60 years old in good health and CMV-seropositive. This CDR3 is CASSDGQGAWETQYF. CDR3 nucleotides: TGTGCCAGCAGCGACGGACAGGGGGCTTGGGAGACCCAGTACTTC.